A single sample is the source of the 21 T cell receptor beta chains below, sequenced in a study of T-cell memory formation after mild COVID-19. MiXCR, applied by TCRdb to the 5' RACE reads, yields one record per CDR3 protein. This table holds approximately 570,000 distinct CDR3 sequences, around 17% found once. The sequenced sample was PBMCs or a T cell subset sorted from them (not recorded which). The receptor source for this set is an adult woman who had mild COVID-19 (a few samples of this study predate the infection). Cell type and time point are not known.

This clonotype was recorded a few times. This chain connects TRBV2 to TRBJ2-7; 7 bases line up with TRBD1. Per germline, CDR1 SNHLY and CDR2 FYNNEI. CDR3 length: 14 residues. V shed 3 bases and J 9 bases; nucleotides not matched to a gene: 11. CDR3 coding DNA: TGTGCCAGCAGTGATACCGGGACAGCGAGGAGGCAGTACTTC. This translates into CASSDTGTARRQYF.

This clonotype has only a few counts. The chain joins TRBV24-1 to TRBJ2-1; D unresolved. Germline loops: CDR1 KGHDR, CDR2 SFDVKD. V lost 6 bases and J lost 6, with 14 bases in between. This CDR3 has 14 amino acids. In DNA form, the CDR3 reads TGTGCCACCAGTCCCCCCAGAGCCCCCAATGAGCAGTTCTTC. Translating gives CATSPPRAPNEQFF.

Only a few counts were recorded for this clonotype. The CDR3 sequence: CATSREGGSKAGNTIYF. The DNA of the CDR3 is TGTGCCACCAGCAGAGAAGGAGGGTCTAAAGCTGGAAACACCATATATTTT. The rearrangement joins TRBV15 to TRBJ1-3; D not certain. This CDR3 spans 17 amino acids. Between the trimmed V and J ends, which lost 0 bases and 2 bases, there was a span of 14 bases. CDR1 and CDR2 from the germline V gene are LNHNV and YYDKDF (reference sequence).

The sample holds a few counts of this clonotype. The V and J genes are TRBV5-1 and TRBJ2-2, with D perhaps matching TRBD1 (6 bases). This CDR3 is 17 amino acids long. Trimming removed 3 bases from V and 2 bases from J, with 17 bases in between. Germline-derived CDR1 and CDR2 are SGHRS and YFSETQ. CDR3 in DNA: TGCGCCAGCAGCTACGCTTATTGGGACACCAACACCGGGGAGCTGTTTTTT. This encodes CASSYAYWDTNTGELFF.

This chain joins TRBV5-5 and TRBJ1-2; D gene unclear. The CDR3 consists of 16 residues. Trimming removed 0 bases from V and 1 base from J, with 13 bases in between. Per germline, CDR1 SGHKS and CDR2 YYEKEE (reference sequence). CDR3: CASSLAALNLNYGYTF. In DNA form, the CDR3 reads TGTGCCAGCAGCTTGGCTGCTTTGAATCTTAACTATGGCTACACCTTC.

The genes are TRBV12-3 or TRBV12-4 and TRBJ1-6; 8 bases line up with TRBD1. V lost 6 bases to trimming and J lost 8 bases; unmatched junction nucleotides: 9. The CDR3 has 15 amino acids. For the CDR3, the DNA is TGTGCCAGCAGCGGGGGCGGGACAGGTTATTCACCCCTCCACTTT. Amino acids: CASSGGGTGYSPLHF.

The CDR3 loop reads CASSYSSRSGANVLTF. CDR3 nucleotides: TGTGCCAGCAGTTACTCTTCGAGATCTGGGGCCAACGTCCTGACTTTC. V and J are TRBV6-5 and TRBJ2-6; no reliable D call. This CDR3 is 16 amino acids long. Trimming took 0 bases from V and 1 from J, leaving 7 bases between them. Germline-derived CDR1 and CDR2 are MNHEY and SVGAGI.

This chain uses TRBV6-1 with TRBJ2-2, with a weak D call TRBD1 (6 bases). V dropped 7 bases and J dropped 6 bases, with 18 bases sitting between them. CDR1 and CDR2 from the germline V gene are MNHNS and SASEGT. The CDR3 spans 15 residues. The CDR3 coding sequence is TGTGCCAGCAACATGGACAGAGCTTGGGCCGGGGAGCTGTTTTTT. Translating gives CASNMDRAWAGELFF.

This rearrangement joins TRBV6-1 to TRBJ2-7; tentatively, D is TRBD2 (5 bases). Germline V CDR1 and CDR2: MNHNS, SASEGT. V lost 6 bases and J 3 bases, leaving 15 bases between the germline ends. This CDR3 spans 14 amino acids. CDR3 coding DNA: TGTGCCAGCAGCCGACTCGGACTCAGCTACGAGCAGTACTTC. It is translated as CASSRLGLSYEQYF.

There are many counts of this clonotype. The chain links TRBV25-1 to TRBJ1-5, with D tentatively TRBD1 (5 bases). This CDR3 comprises 19 residues. The germline CDR1 and CDR2 sequences are MGHDK and SYGVNS. The V end was cut by 4 bases, the J end by 0 bases, with 22 bases between. The CDR3 protein is CASSGRDQYFKNSNQPQHF. CDR3 in DNA: TGTGCCAGCAGTGGGAGGGACCAATATTTTAAAAATAGCAATCAGCCCCAGCATTTT.

This clonotype has a single count. The genes are TRBV6-5 and TRBJ2-5; 10 nucleotides match TRBD2. The V gene's germline CDR1 is MNHEY and CDR2 SVGAGI. CDR3 size: 15 residues. V lost 6 bases to trimming and J lost 2 bases; unmatched junction nucleotides: 6. CDR3 in amino acids: CASRVAGGPQETQYF. The CDR3 DNA sequence: TGTGCCAGCAGGGTAGCGGGAGGCCCTCAAGAGACCCAGTACTTC.

The table lists this clonotype with a few counts. The rearrangement joins TRBV4-2 to TRBJ2-1; D is unclear. This CDR3 region has 16 residues. CDR1 and CDR2 from the germline V gene are LGHNA and YNFKEQ. Trimming took off 0 bases at V and 5 bases at J, with 14 bases between the two ends. CDR3 sequence: CASSQEFQYRHNEQFF. The CDR3 DNA sequence: TGTGCCAGCAGCCAAGAATTCCAATATCGTCACAATGAGCAGTTCTTC.

In this sample, this clonotype turned up many times. The gene calls are TRBV5-1 and TRBJ2-3; 8 bases match TRBD2. Germline CDR1 is SGHRS and CDR2 is YFSETQ. The CDR3 totals 14 residues. With 4 bases clipped from V and 5 bases from J, the junction kept 6 bases outside the gene matches. The CDR3 DNA reads as TGCGCCAGCAGCACGGGGGGGCCACAAGATACGCAGTATTTT. It translates to CASSTGGPQDTQYF. Complete variable domain (other parts from reference TRBV5-1 and TRBJ2-3): KAGVTQTPRYLIKTRGQQVTLSCSPISGHRSVSWYQQTPGQGLQFLFEYFSETQRNKGNFPGRFSGRQFSNSRSEMNVSTLELGDSALYLCASSTGGPQDTQYFGPGTRLTVL.

This clonotype was picked up a small number of times. This chain connects TRBV10-3 to TRBJ1-1; D possibly corresponds to TRBD1 (5 bases). CDR3 length: 12 residues. V was shortened by 6 bases and J by 4 bases, with 9 bases between the two germline ends. Germline V gives CDR1 ENHRY, CDR2 SYGVKD. CDR3 sequence reads: CAIRTQGTEAFF. The CDR3 coding sequence is TGTGCCATCAGAACGCAGGGCACTGAAGCTTTCTTT.

This clonotype was detected only a few times. The rearrangement uses TRBV6-2 or TRBV6-3 and TRBJ1-2, with D possibly TRBD1 on 5 matching bases. With 2 bases removed from V and 5 bases from J, the gap between germline ends came to 9 bases. Per germline, CDR1 MNHEY and CDR2 SVGEGT. This CDR3 has 13 amino acids. As DNA, the CDR3 is TGTGCCAGCAGTTACGGGGGATCTTATGGCTACACCTTC. This sequence encodes CASSYGGSYGYTF.

The chain recombines TRBV15 with TRBJ1-5; a weak D match, TRBD1 (6 bases). Trimming shortened V by 0 bases and J by 0 bases, and 9 bases separated the two germline ends. Per the germline V gene, CDR1 is LNHNV and CDR2 is YYDKDF (reference sequence). This CDR3 spans 16 amino acids. CDR3 DNA: TGTGCCACCAGCAGAGAACAGGGTGGTAGCAATCAGCCCCAGCATTTT. It encodes CATSREQGGSNQPQHF.

This clonotype was counted only a few times. The V call is TRBV29-1, the J call TRBJ2-3; the D gene is possibly TRBD2 (6 bases). Deletions cut 2 bases from V and 2 bases from J, with 11 bases between. Germline CDR1 is SQVTM and CDR2 is ANQGSEA. This CDR3 contains 14 residues. The CDR3 is CSVELRGYTDTQYF. CDR3 coding DNA: TGCAGCGTTGAATTGCGGGGATACACAGATACGCAGTATTTT.

The chain combines TRBV28 with TRBJ2-6, with 8 bases identical to TRBD1. The CDR3 is 14 amino acids. Unmatched junction bases numbered 1, after V lost 9 bases and J lost 0 bases. From germline, CDR1 is MDHEN and CDR2 SYDVKM. The CDR3 DNA follows: TGTGCCAGTACAGGGGGCTCTGGGGCCAACGTCCTGACTTTC. Encoded protein: CASTGGSGANVLTF.

This clonotype showed up just a few times. V gene TRBV11-1 combines with J gene TRBJ1-1; D possibly corresponds to TRBD1 (6 bases). Looked up from germline, CDR1 is SGHAT and CDR2 is FQDESV (reference sequence). V shed 0 bases and J shed 1 base, with 18 bases lying between them. The CDR3 totals 18 residues. Written as DNA, the CDR3 is TGTGCCAGCAGCTTAGCGCGCGTTTCAGGGGCCCAGAACACTGAAGCTTTCTTT. It encodes CASSLARVSGAQNTEAFF.

This CDR3 reads CASSPDRQYTDTQYF. CDR3 coding DNA: TGTGCCAGCAGCCCGGACAGGCAGTATACAGATACGCAGTATTTT. The chain links TRBV12-3 or TRBV12-4 to TRBJ2-3, with TRBD1 matching 7 bases. Germline trimming cut 6 bases from V and 3 bases from J; bases unmatched to any gene: 9. The CDR3 has 15 amino acids.

This clonotype was seen more than once but under ten times. The chain recombines TRBV29-1 with TRBJ2-7; the D gene is possibly TRBD2 (6 bases). The CDR3 length is 13 residues. Germline CDR1 SQVTM, CDR2 ANQGSEA. Trimming removed 5 bases at V and 5 bases at J, with 16 bases between. The CDR3 sequence is CSVTRLGSNEQYF. The DNA of the CDR3 is TGCAGCGTTACCCGACTAGGTAGCAACGAGCAGTACTTC.